Detailed here is one TCR beta chain. Antigen specificity is unknown. A single record per CDR3 protein comes from TCRdb applying MiXCR to the RT-PCR reads. Of about 800,000 distinct CDR3 sequences in the sample, 20% to 25% were seen once. Germline V CDR1 and CDR2: DFQATT, SNEGSKA (reference sequence). V shed 0 bases and J shed 2 bases, with 11 bases lying between them. This CDR3 comprises 14 residues. These data are taken from a study of response to subunit inactivated influenza vaccine. Notes on the study in general: That few new T cells are recruited by each seasonal influenza vaccination was the authors' suggestion.

Material: PBMCs from blood, obtained more than 4 days after vaccination. The genes are TRBV20-1 and TRBJ2-7; D could derive from TRBD1 or TRBD2 (5 bases each). The origin of this receptor is a man aged 45-65 years who received an inactivated influenza vaccine. The CDR3 nucleotides read TGCAGTGCTAGAGACCGGGACGGCCCCTACGAGCAGTACTTC. Translating gives CSARDRDGPYEQYF.